A single sample is the source of the 7 T cell receptor beta chains below, sequenced in a study of shared clonotypes between healthy human individuals. The repertoire was sequenced with immunoSEQ multiplex PCR; TCRdb's copy has only in-frame clones and lacks some. The sample shows about 2.3 million clones, over 85% of them seen only once. Sequenced input: naive CD4+ T cells from PBMCs. Subset given: CD45RA+ positively selected. These TCRs come from a man aged 18-30 years in good health. Some clones in this sample may be carry-over from other donors' samples.

This chain connects TRBV14 to TRBJ2-3, with 7 bases lining up with TRBD2. CDR1 is SGHDN, CDR2 FVKESK, per germline. This CDR3 is built from 16 residues. V trimming: 3 bases; J trimming: 0 bases; junction bases outside the gene matches: 6. In DNA form, the CDR3 reads TGTGCCAGCAGCCAGAGGCGGGGGATTAGCACAGATACGCAGTATTTT. Translated: CASSQRRGISTDTQYF.

The genes are TRBV11-2 and TRBJ1-1; D is perhaps TRBD1 (6 bases). This CDR3 has 16 amino acids. Looked up from germline, CDR1 is SGHAT and CDR2 is FQNNGV. Trimming took 5 bases from V and 6 from J, leaving 22 bases between them. The CDR3 loop reads CASSPTFGTIAPEAFF. The CDR3 DNA sequence: TGTGCCAGCAGCCCAACTTTCGGGACAATTGCGCCTGAAGCTTTCTTT.

V usage is TRBV7-9 and J usage is TRBJ2-5; 7 nucleotides line up with TRBD1. The V and J ends lost 5 bases and 5 bases, in that order; junction bases with no gene match: 8. Germline V gene lookup returns CDR1 SEHNR and CDR2 FQNEAQ (reference sequence). CDR3 length equals 14 residues. The CDR3 loop is CASSQTTGVETQYF. In DNA, the CDR3 is TGTGCCAGCAGCCAGACTACAGGGGTCGAGACCCAGTACTTC.

The chain carries TRBV15 and TRBJ1-3; D is ambiguous. The CDR3 sequence is 13 residues long. Looked up from germline, CDR1 is LNHNV and CDR2 is YYDKDF (reference sequence). Trimming took off 9 bases at V and 0 bases at J, with 9 bases between the two ends. CDR3 sequence reads: CATAVYSGNTIYF. Written as DNA, the CDR3 is TGTGCCACTGCGGTTTACTCTGGAAACACCATATATTTT.

The chain has TRBV29-1 and TRBJ2-7, with D perhaps matching TRBD1 (5 bases). V lost 6 bases to trimming and J lost 1 base, with 16 bases between them. CDR3 length: 14 residues. The germline gives CDR1 SQVTM, CDR2 ANQGSEA. The CDR3 DNA is TGCAGCGTGTCGGACATTCCTCCTTCCTACGAGCAGTACTTC. It specifies CSVSDIPPSYEQYF.

The chain combines TRBV28 with TRBJ1-5; the D is unclear. V gave up 3 bases and J gave up 8 bases, with 23 bases separating them. The CDR3 is 17 residues long. Germline V CDR1 and CDR2: MDHEN, SYDVKM. The CDR3 DNA is TGTGCCAGCAGTTTTTTCCAGACCGCCCGGGTTCCTGAGCCCCAGCATTTT. It codes for CASSFFQTARVPEPQHF. Filled out from reference TRBV28 and TRBJ1-5, the complete variable domain reads DVKVTQSSRYLVKRTGEKVFLECVQDMDHENMFWYRQDPGLGLRLIYFSYDVKMKEKGDIPEGYSVSREKKERFSLILESASTNQTSMYLCASSFFQTARVPEPQHFGDGTRLSIL.

The rearrangement uses TRBV28 and TRBJ2-7, with 8 bases identical to TRBD2. Per the germline V gene, CDR1 is MDHEN and CDR2 is SYDVKM. This CDR3 is 14 amino acids long. V was pared by 2 bases and J by 6 bases, with 6 bases of the junction left unmatched. CDR3 loop: CASSLAAGGGEQYF. CDR3 DNA: TGTGCCAGCAGTTTAGCGGCGGGAGGCGGCGAGCAGTACTTC. Using reference TRBV28 and TRBJ2-7 for the parts outside the CDR3, the full variable domain is DVKVTQSSRYLVKRTGEKVFLECVQDMDHENMFWYRQDPGLGLRLIYFSYDVKMKEKGDIPEGYSVSREKKERFSLILESASTNQTSMYLCASSLAAGGGEQYFGPGTRLTVT.